This T cell receptor beta chain was sequenced in a study of OX40 agonist ivuxolimab in advanced cancers. Germline V gene lookup returns CDR1 SGHDT and CDR2 YYEEEE. The CDR3 consists of 15 residues. Trimming took 1 base from V and 10 from J; bases not matched to a gene: 5. Clones were sequenced by immunoSEQ multiplex PCR, and TCRdb holds only the in-frame ones, with some missing. The repertoire holds about 30,000 clones, with 90% as singletons. This clone was seen a few times. This chain links TRBV5-6 with TRBJ1-6; 10 positions match TRBD1. The material was CD4+ or CD8+ T cells sorted from blood, obtained in a trial of the OX40 agonist ivuxolimab. The clonotype originates from an adult with an advanced solid tumor such as melanoma, head and neck, liver or kidney cancer. The CDR3 loop reads CASSLYGQGESPLHF. DNA of the CDR3: TGTGCCAGCAGCTTGTACGGACAGGGGGAATCACCCCTCCACTTT.